These 30 T cell receptor beta chains originate from one sample sequenced in a study of identical twins. From the 5' RACE reads, TCRdb called clonotypes with MiXCR, one entry per CDR3 protein. The table has 450,000 or so distinct CDR3 sequences, 24% seen once; the top ten hold 2.9%. The data also belong to a second study, concerning T cells expressing NK-cell markers.

Source material: CD4+ T cells sorted from blood. These TCRs come from a woman aged 18-30 years in good health.

This sequence joins TRBV20-1 and TRBJ2-7; 13 nucleotides agree with TRBD2. This CDR3 comprises 15 residues. In germline, CDR1 is DFQATT, CDR2 SNEGSKA (reference sequence). After removal of 0 bases from V and 6 bases from J, the junction contained 5 bases not matched to a gene. Here the CDR3 reads CSARDRTSGSGEQYF. The CDR3 nucleotides read TGCAGTGCTAGAGACAGGACTAGCGGGAGTGGCGAGCAGTACTTC.

This clonotype has just a few counts. The chain uses TRBV6-6 and TRBJ1-1; the D is unclear. The CDR3 covers 13 residues. Germline values: CDR1 MNHNY, CDR2 SVGAGI (reference sequence). Trimming took 10 bases from V and 6 from J, leaving 18 bases between them. DNA of the CDR3: TGTGCCATTAGTACGGTTATTCGGGCTGAAGCTTTCTTT. Protein: CAISTVIRAEAFF.

This clonotype was detected only a few times. The chain uses TRBV6-2 or TRBV6-3 and TRBJ2-1, with 7 nucleotides matching TRBD2. Germline loops: CDR1 MNHEY, CDR2 SVGEGT. The CDR3 covers 15 residues. The ends lost 0 bases at V and 6 bases at J; junction bases unmatched: 5. The CDR3 loop is CASSYSTSSLNEQFF. CDR3 DNA sequence: TGTGCCAGCAGTTACTCGACTAGCTCTCTCAATGAGCAGTTCTTC.

This clonotype turned up a few times. The CDR3 sequence is CSAPTGTNTGELFF. DNA of the CDR3: TGCAGTGCTCCCACAGGGACGAACACCGGGGAGCTGTTTTTT. The genes are TRBV20-1 and TRBJ2-2, with D perhaps TRBD1 (6 bases). V lost 5 bases to trimming and J lost 0 bases, with 10 bases between them. The CDR3 runs 14 residues. CDR1 is DFQATT and CDR2 is SNEGSKA in the germline V gene (reference sequence).

CDR3 DNA sequence: TGTGCCAGCAGCCCGAGTCCGACGACAGGAATTCATGGCTACACCTTC. Amino acid sequence: CASSPSPTTGIHGYTF. This rearrangement joins TRBV5-6 to TRBJ1-2; possible D gene TRBD1, 6 bases. V lost 4 bases, J lost 6 bases, and 22 bases lay in between. Germline V lookup: CDR1 SGHDT, CDR2 YYEEEE. This CDR3 comprises 16 residues.

This clonotype was seen a few times. The CDR3 sequence: CASSLSGTGVSNEQFF. CDR3 nucleotides: TGTGCCAGCAGCTTAAGCGGGACAGGGGTTTCCAATGAGCAGTTCTTC. The chain links TRBV7-9 to TRBJ2-1; 10 bases match TRBD1. Per germline, CDR1 SEHNR and CDR2 FQNEAQ (reference sequence). V trimming: 2 bases; J trimming: 6 bases; junction bases outside the gene matches: 7. The length of the CDR3 is 16 residues. The full variable domain, with the rest looked up from reference TRBV7-9 and TRBJ2-1, is DTGVSQNPRHKITKRGQNVTFRCDPISEHNRLYWYRQTLGQGPEFLTYFQNEAQLEKSRLLSDRFSAERPKGSFSTLEIQRTEQGDSAMYLCASSLSGTGVSNEQFFGPGTRLTVL.

This clonotype was detected ten times or more. The rearrangement links TRBV5-1 to TRBJ2-1, with a possible D match to TRBD1 (5 bases). CDR1 and CDR2 (germline): SGHRS, YFSETQ. V was pared by 4 bases and J by 3 bases, with 8 bases between. CDR3 length: 13 amino acids. In nucleotides, the CDR3 is TGCGCCAGCAGCCTCGACAGCTACAATGAGCAGTTCTTC. Its protein is CASSLDSYNEQFF.

V and J are TRBV5-1 and TRBJ2-2; D may match TRBD1 or TRBD2 (5 bases each). With 1 base removed from V and 4 bases from J, the gap between germline ends came to 14 bases. The length of the CDR3 is 16 residues. Per the germline V gene, CDR1 is SGHRS and CDR2 is YFSETQ. CDR3 residues: CASSLLPGATTGELFF. The CDR3 DNA reads as TGCGCCAGCAGCTTGCTCCCCGGGGCGACCACCGGGGAGCTGTTTTTT.

This clonotype was seen a few times. The chain couples TRBV28 to TRBJ2-5; TRBD1 aligns across 8 bases. With 7 bases clipped from V and 4 bases from J, the junction kept 8 bases outside the gene matches. Germline V gene lookup returns CDR1 MDHEN and CDR2 SYDVKM. The CDR3 spans 14 residues. DNA for the CDR3: TGTGCCAGCACCCTCCCTGGGACAGGAGAGACCCAGTACTTC. Its protein is CASTLPGTGETQYF.

This clonotype was recorded a few times. The CDR3 DNA is TGTGCCAGCAGCTCTACCGGGCCTCGAAGGATGTTTTTT. As protein: CASSSTGPRRMFF. The chain joins TRBV7-9 to TRBJ1-4; no definite D call. CDR1 is SEHNR, CDR2 FQNEAQ, per germline (reference sequence). V was pared by 4 bases and J by 15 bases, with 18 bases between. CDR3 size: 13 residues.

V gene TRBV7-8 combines with J gene TRBJ2-2; weak D call: TRBD1 (7 bases). Between the trimmed V and J ends, which lost 5 bases and 5 bases, there was a span of 18 bases. Germline V gene data show CDR1 as SGHVS and CDR2 as FQNEAQ. There are 16 residues in the CDR3. CDR3 region: CASSRGQTGRTGELFF. DNA for the CDR3: TGTGCCAGCAGCCGAGGTCAGACAGGGAGGACCGGGGAGCTGTTTTTT.

This chain joins TRBV18 and TRBJ2-2; 9 bases map to TRBD1. V shed 6 bases, J shed 3 bases, and the junction held 8 bases outside the gene matches. The germline V gene has CDR1 KGHSH and CDR2 LQKENI. The CDR3 loop spans 16 amino acids. DNA of the CDR3: TGTGCCAGCTCTCACACAGGGGGCGCGGACACCGGGGAGCTGTTTTTT. Protein: CASSHTGGADTGELFF.

This clonotype was seen a few times. V is TRBV15 and J is TRBJ1-1; D gene ambiguous. The V gene's germline CDR1 is LNHNV and CDR2 YYDKDF (reference sequence). This CDR3 has 11 amino acids. The V end was cut by 3 bases, the J end by 3 bases, with 2 bases between. CDR3 protein: CATSSYTEAFF. As DNA, the CDR3 is TGTGCCACCAGCAGTTACACTGAAGCTTTCTTT.

In its sample, this clonotype was seen a few times. The chain combines TRBV5-1 with TRBJ1-2; D gene ambiguous. The CDR3 length is 15 residues. Trimming took off 1 base at V and 7 bases at J, with 17 bases between the two ends. Germline CDR1 and CDR2: SGHRS and YFSETQ. DNA for the CDR3: TGCGCCAGCAGCTTGATGCAGGCGATCGTAGGTGGCTACACCTTC. Amino acid sequence: CASSLMQAIVGGYTF.

The chain uses TRBV24-1 and TRBJ2-1; 13 nucleotides match TRBD2. Germline CDR1 reads KGHDR; CDR2 reads SFDVKD. This CDR3 spans 17 amino acids. The junction had 10 bases not matched to a gene; V was cut back by 6 bases and J by 6 bases. DNA for the CDR3: TGTGCCACCAGTCCTCCCCCCGGGACTAGCGGGACCAATGAGCAGTTCTTC. Protein sequence: CATSPPPGTSGTNEQFF.

This clonotype was detected only a few times. This chain uses TRBV12-5 with TRBJ2-3; D uncertain. V was shortened by 5 bases and J by 2 bases, with 14 bases between the two germline ends. The CDR3 has 15 amino acids. In germline, CDR1 is LGHNT, CDR2 FRNRAP. Written as DNA, the CDR3 is TGTGCTAGTGGTCCTGCCCGGTTCCTCACAGATACGCAGTATTTT. Translated, it gives CASGPARFLTDTQYF.

The rearrangement joins TRBV20-1 to TRBJ2-2; 14 nucleotides agree with TRBD2. Germline loops: CDR1 DFQATT, CDR2 SNEGSKA (reference sequence). The CDR3 covers 16 residues. The trim removed 1 base at V and 7 bases at J, leaving 5 bases unmatched. The CDR3 bases are TGCAGTGCTAGAGTCGGGACTAGCGGGAGTTTCGGGGAGCTGTTTTTT. It codes for CSARVGTSGSFGELFF.

In its sample, this clonotype was seen many times. This chain uses TRBV12-3 or TRBV12-4 with TRBJ2-3; possibly TRBD2 for D (6 bases). The CDR3 has 17 residues. Trimming pared 5 bases from V and 6 bases from J, leaving 24 bases between. The CDR3 loop is CASSPTRRGSPGDTQYF. DNA for the CDR3: TGTGCCAGCAGTCCCACCCGTCGGGGGAGCCCCGGGGATACGCAGTATTTT.

The chain carries TRBV20-1 and TRBJ2-3, with a tentative D call TRBD2 (6 bases). Germline V CDR1 and CDR2: DFQATT, SNEGSKA (reference sequence). The V gene lost 3 bases and the J gene lost 6 bases, with 16 bases spanning the gap. This CDR3 has 14 amino acids. CDR3 sequence reads: CSARPHMSGDTQYF. The DNA for the CDR3 is TGCAGTGCTAGGCCACATATGAGCGGGGATACGCAGTATTTT.

The chain joins TRBV14 to TRBJ2-1; TRBD2 matches 8 bases. Per the germline V gene, CDR1 is SGHDN and CDR2 is FVKESK. Trimming cost V 0 bases and J 0 bases; bases outside gene matches: 7. The CDR3 runs to 18 residues. As DNA, the CDR3 is TGTGCCAGCAGCCAAGATCGGGGGGGCGAGATCTCCTACAATGAGCAGTTCTTC. Encoded protein: CASSQDRGGEISYNEQFF.

The chain links TRBV20-1 to TRBJ2-2; 13 bases agree with TRBD2. Germline CDR1 is DFQATT and CDR2 is SNEGSKA (reference sequence). With 7 bases clipped from V and 6 bases from J, the junction kept 8 bases outside the gene matches. This CDR3 contains 15 residues. The chain's CDR3 is CSVLAGGPASGELFF. The CDR3 coding sequence is TGCAGTGTACTAGCGGGAGGGCCAGCGTCCGGGGAGCTGTTTTTT.

The V gene is TRBV6-1, the J gene TRBJ2-5; 8 bases line up with TRBD1. The CDR3 consists of 13 residues. V was pared by 5 bases and J by 7 bases, with 6 bases of the junction left unmatched. CDR1 and CDR2 from the germline V gene are MNHNS and SASEGT. CDR3 loop: CASSTGQGGTQYF. In nucleotides, the CDR3 is TGTGCCAGCAGTACAGGACAGGGTGGGACCCAGTACTTC.

The V and J genes are TRBV5-1 and TRBJ2-2; 7 bases are shared with TRBD1. The V segment lost 3 bases and the J segment 0 bases; nucleotides outside the gene matches: 5. Germline V gene data show CDR1 as SGHRS and CDR2 as YFSETQ. The CDR3 spans 16 residues. Here the CDR3 reads CASSSGQVANTGELFF. CDR3 coding DNA: TGCGCCAGCAGCTCTGGACAGGTTGCGAACACCGGGGAGCTGTTTTTT.

This clonotype was recorded at least ten times. The genes are TRBV5-1 and TRBJ2-5; 9 nucleotides match TRBD1. The junction had 3 bases not matched to a gene; V was cut back by 4 bases and J by 2 bases. The CDR3 length is 14 residues. From germline, CDR1 is SGHRS and CDR2 YFSETQ. The CDR3 spells CASSVTGGQETQYF. The DNA of the CDR3 is TGCGCCAGCAGCGTGACAGGGGGTCAAGAGACCCAGTACTTC. The whole variable domain, remainder taken from reference TRBV5-1 and TRBJ2-5, is KAGVTQTPRYLIKTRGQQVTLSCSPISGHRSVSWYQQTPGQGLQFLFEYFSETQRNKGNFPGRFSGRQFSNSRSEMNVSTLELGDSALYLCASSVTGGQETQYFGPGTRLLVL.

V and J are TRBV11-3 and TRBJ1-1; D possibly corresponds to TRBD1 (5 bases). The CDR3 is made up of 14 amino acids. CDR1 and CDR2 from the germline V gene are SGHNT and YENEEA. V dropped 7 bases and J dropped 1 base, with 13 bases sitting between them. The CDR3 DNA reads as TGTGCCAGCACGAATGAAGGGGAGAACACTGAAGCTTTCTTT. Residues: CASTNEGENTEAFF.

J is TRBJ2-5 and V is TRBV20-1, with D perhaps matching TRBD2 (6 bases). Trimming pared 6 bases from V and 5 bases from J, leaving 16 bases between. Germline-derived CDR1 and CDR2 are DFQATT and SNEGSKA (reference sequence). The CDR3 runs to 13 residues. CDR3: CSARGAEGETQYF. The CDR3, as DNA: TGCAGTGCGAGGGGAGCGGAGGGGGAGACCCAGTACTTC.

The chain joins TRBV7-2 to TRBJ2-7, with unresolved D. The CDR3 covers 13 residues. The V end was cut by 3 bases, the J end by 2 bases, with 8 bases between. CDR1 SGHTA and CDR2 FQGNSA come from the germline V gene. CDR3 amino acids: CASSFEPTYEQYF. For the CDR3, the DNA is TGTGCCAGCAGCTTCGAACCAACCTACGAGCAGTACTTC.

This clonotype was detected a few times. This sequence joins TRBV9 and TRBJ2-7; possibly TRBD1 for D (6 bases). Germline CDR1 and CDR2: SGDLS and YYNGEE. The V end lost 0 bases, the J end lost 7 bases, and 14 bases lay between the germline ends. The CDR3 runs to 14 residues. In nucleotides, the CDR3 is TGTGCCAGCAGCGTAGCAGGGGTTGGACGAGAGCAGTACTTC. It is translated as CASSVAGVGREQYF.

This clonotype came up a few times. This chain joins TRBV29-1 and TRBJ1-1; D remains ambiguous. CDR1 SQVTM and CDR2 ANQGSEA come from the germline V gene. The CDR3 consists of 10 residues. The V end was cut by 7 bases, the J end by 4 bases, with 7 bases between. The CDR3 DNA reads TGCAGCGGGGGTGGCACTGAAGCTTTCTTT. The encoded protein is CSGGGTEAFF.

J is TRBJ2-4 and V is TRBV12-3 or TRBV12-4, with 8 bases aligning to TRBD1. Trimming cost V 6 bases and J 4 bases; bases outside gene matches: 5. The CDR3 length is 14 residues. This CDR3 is CASRYHRGKNIQYF. The CDR3 DNA sequence: TGTGCCAGCAGGTATCACAGGGGGAAAAACATTCAGTACTTC.